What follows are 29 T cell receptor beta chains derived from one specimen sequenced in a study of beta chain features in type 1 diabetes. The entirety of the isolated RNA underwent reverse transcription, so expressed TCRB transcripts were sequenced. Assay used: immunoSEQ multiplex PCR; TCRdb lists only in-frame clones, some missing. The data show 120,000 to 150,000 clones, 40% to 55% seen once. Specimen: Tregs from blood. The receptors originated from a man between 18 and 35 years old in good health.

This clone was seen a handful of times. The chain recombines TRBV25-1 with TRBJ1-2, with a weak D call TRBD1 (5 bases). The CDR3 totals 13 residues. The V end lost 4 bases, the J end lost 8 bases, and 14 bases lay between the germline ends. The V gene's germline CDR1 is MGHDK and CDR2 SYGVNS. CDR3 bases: TGTGCCAGCAGTGCGGAGGGACCTCGCGGCTACACCTTC. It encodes CASSAEGPRGYTF.

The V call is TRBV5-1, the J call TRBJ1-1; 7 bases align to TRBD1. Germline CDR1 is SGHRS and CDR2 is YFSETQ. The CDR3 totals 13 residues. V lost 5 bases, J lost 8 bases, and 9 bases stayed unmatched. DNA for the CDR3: TGCGCCAGCAGTCCCGGGACAGCGGCCGAAGCTTTCTTT. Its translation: CASSPGTAAEAFF.

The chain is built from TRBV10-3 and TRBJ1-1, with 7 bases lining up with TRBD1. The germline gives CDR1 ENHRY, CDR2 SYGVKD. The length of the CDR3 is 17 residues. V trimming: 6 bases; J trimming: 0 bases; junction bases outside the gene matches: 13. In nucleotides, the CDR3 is TGTGCCATCAGGGTTTCGGGACAGACTAACATGAACACTGAAGCTTTCTTT. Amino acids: CAIRVSGQTNMNTEAFF.

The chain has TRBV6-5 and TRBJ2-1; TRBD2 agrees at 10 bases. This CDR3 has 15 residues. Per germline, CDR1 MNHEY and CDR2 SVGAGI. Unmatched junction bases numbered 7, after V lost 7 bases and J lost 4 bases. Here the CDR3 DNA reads TGTGCCAGCACCTCGCTAGCGGGAGCATACAATGAGCAGTTCTTC. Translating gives CASTSLAGAYNEQFF.

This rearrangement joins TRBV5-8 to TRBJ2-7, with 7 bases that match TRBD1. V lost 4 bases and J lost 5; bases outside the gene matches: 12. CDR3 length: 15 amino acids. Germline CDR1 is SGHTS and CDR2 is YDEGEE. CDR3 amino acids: CASSANLGQTHEQYF. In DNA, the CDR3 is TGTGCCAGCAGCGCAAACCTGGGACAGACTCACGAGCAGTACTTC.

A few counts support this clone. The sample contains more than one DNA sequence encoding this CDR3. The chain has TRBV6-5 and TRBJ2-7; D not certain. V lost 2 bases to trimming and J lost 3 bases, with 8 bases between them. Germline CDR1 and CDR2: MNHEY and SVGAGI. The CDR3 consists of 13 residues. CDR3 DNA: TGTGCCAGCAGTTACGGGCAGCTCTACGAGCAGTACTTC. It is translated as CASSYGQLYEQYF.

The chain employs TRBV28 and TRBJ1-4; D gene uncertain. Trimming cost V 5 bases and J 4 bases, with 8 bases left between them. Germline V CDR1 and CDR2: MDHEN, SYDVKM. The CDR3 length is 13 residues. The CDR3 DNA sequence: TGTGCCAGCAGTCCTTCGGGTAATGAAAAACTGTTTTTT. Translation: CASSPSGNEKLFF.

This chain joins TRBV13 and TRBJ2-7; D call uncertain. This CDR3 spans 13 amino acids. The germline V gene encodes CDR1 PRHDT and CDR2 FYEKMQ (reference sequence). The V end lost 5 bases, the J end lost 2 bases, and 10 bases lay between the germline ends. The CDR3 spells CASSKRRTYEQYF. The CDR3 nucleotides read TGTGCCAGCAGCAAGCGTCGGACCTACGAGCAGTACTTC.

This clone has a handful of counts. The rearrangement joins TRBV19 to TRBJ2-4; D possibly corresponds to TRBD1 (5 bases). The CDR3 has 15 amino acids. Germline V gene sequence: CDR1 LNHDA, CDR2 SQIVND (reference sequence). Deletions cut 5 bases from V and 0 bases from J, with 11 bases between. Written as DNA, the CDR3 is TGTGCCAGTAGTTTGGACACCCTAGCCAAAAACATTCAGTACTTC. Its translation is CASSLDTLAKNIQYF. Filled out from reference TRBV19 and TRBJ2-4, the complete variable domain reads DGGITQSPKYLFRKEGQNVTLSCEQNLNHDAMYWYRQDPGQGLRLIYYSQIVNDFQKGDIAEGYSVSREKKESFPLTVTSAQKNPTAFYLCASSLDTLAKNIQYFGAGTRLSVL.

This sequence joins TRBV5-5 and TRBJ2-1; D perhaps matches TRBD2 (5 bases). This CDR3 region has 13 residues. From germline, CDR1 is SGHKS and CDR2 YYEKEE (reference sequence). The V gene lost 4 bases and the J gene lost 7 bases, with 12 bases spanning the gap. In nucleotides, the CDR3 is TGTGCCAGCAGCCCCCCGGGGTTTAATGAGCAGTTCTTC. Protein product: CASSPPGFNEQFF.

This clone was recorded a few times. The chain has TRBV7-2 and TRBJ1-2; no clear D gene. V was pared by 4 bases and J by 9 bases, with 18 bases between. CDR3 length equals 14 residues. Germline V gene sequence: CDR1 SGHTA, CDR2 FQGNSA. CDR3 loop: CASSSDGLIRSYTF. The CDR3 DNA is TGTGCCAGCAGCTCCGATGGGCTAATCCGTAGCTACACCTTC.

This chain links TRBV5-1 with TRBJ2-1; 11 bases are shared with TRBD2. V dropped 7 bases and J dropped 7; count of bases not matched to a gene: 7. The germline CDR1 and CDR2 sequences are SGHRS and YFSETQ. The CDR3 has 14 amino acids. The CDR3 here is CASSLAGVRNEQFF. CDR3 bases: TGCGCCAGCTCACTAGCGGGAGTTAGGAATGAGCAGTTCTTC.

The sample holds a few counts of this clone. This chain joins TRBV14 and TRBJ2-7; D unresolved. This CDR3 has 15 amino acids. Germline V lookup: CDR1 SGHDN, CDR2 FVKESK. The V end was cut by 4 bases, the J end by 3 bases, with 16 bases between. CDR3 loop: CASSRRSAEYYEQYF. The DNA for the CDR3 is TGTGCCAGCAGCCGACGCAGCGCAGAGTACTACGAGCAGTACTTC.

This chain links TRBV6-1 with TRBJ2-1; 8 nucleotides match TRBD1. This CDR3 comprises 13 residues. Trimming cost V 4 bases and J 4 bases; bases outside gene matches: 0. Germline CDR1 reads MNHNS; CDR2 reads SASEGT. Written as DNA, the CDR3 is TGTGCCAGCAGTGGGACAGGGTACAATGAGCAGTTCTTC. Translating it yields CASSGTGYNEQFF.

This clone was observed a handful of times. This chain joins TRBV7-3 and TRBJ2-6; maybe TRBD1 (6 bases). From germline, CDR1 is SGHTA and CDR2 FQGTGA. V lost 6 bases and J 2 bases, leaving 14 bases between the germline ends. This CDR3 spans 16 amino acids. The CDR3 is CASSQNRAAGANVLTF. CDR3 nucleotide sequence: TGTGCCAGCAGTCAGAACAGGGCAGCTGGGGCCAACGTCCTGACTTTC.

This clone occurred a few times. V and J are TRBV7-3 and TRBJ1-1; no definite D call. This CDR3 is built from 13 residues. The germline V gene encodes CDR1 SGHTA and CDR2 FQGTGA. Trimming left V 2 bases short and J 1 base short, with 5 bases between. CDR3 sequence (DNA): TGTGCCAGCAGCTTATTCCAGAACACTGAAGCTTTCTTT. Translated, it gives CASSLFQNTEAFF.

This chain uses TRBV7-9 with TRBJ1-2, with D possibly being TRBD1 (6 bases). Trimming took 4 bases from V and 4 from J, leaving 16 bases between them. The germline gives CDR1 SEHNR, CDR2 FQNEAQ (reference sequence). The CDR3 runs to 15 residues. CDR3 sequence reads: CASSSVKGTSYGYTF. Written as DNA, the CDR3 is TGTGCCAGCAGCTCAGTTAAGGGGACAAGCTATGGCTACACCTTC. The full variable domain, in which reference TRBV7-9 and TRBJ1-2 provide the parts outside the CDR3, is DTGVSQNPRHKITKRGQNVTFRCDPISEHNRLYWYRQTLGQGPEFLTYFQNEAQLEKSRLLSDRFSAERPKGSFSTLEIQRTEQGDSAMYLCASSSVKGTSYGYTFGSGTRLTVV.

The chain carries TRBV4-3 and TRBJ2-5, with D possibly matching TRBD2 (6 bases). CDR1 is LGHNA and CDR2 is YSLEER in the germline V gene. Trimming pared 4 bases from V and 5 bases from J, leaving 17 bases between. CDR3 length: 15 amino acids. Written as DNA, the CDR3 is TGCGCCAGCAGCCGGTCTACGGAGGGCCCCGAGACCCAGTACTTC. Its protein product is CASSRSTEGPETQYF.

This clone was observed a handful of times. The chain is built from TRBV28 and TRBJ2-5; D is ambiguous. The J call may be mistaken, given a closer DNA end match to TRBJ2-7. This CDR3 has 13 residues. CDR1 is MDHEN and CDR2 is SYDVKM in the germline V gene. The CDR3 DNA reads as TGTGCCAGCAGTTTAAGTGGCGGCTACGAGCAGTACTTC. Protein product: CASSLSGGYEQYF.

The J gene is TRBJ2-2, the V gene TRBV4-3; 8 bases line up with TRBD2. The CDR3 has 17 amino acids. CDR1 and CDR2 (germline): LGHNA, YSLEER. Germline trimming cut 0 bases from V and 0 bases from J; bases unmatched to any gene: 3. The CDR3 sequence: CASSQDLSGTNTGELFF. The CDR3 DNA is TGCGCCAGCAGCCAAGATCTTAGCGGGACGAACACCGGGGAGCTGTTTTTT.

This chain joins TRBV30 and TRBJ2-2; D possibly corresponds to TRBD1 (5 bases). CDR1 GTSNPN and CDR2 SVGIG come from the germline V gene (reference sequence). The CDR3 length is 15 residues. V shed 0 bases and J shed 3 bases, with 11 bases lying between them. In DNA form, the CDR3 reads TGTGCCTGGAGTGTACTGGCAGGGCACACCGGGGAGCTGTTTTTT. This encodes CAWSVLAGHTGELFF.

The CDR3 sequence is CASTSGVNQPQHF. The CDR3 region has the DNA TGTGCCAGCACCTCGGGAGTGAATCAGCCCCAGCATTTT. This sequence joins TRBV28 and TRBJ1-5; D ambiguous. This CDR3 contains 13 residues. V lost 7 bases and J 4 bases, leaving 11 bases between the germline ends. CDR1 and CDR2 (germline): MDHEN, SYDVKM.

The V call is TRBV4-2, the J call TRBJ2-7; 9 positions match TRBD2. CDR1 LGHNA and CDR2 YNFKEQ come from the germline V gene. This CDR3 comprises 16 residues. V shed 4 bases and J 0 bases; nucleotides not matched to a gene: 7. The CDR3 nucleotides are TGTGCCAGCAGCCCACTGACTAGCGGAAGCTCCTACGAGCAGTACTTC. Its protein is CASSPLTSGSSYEQYF.

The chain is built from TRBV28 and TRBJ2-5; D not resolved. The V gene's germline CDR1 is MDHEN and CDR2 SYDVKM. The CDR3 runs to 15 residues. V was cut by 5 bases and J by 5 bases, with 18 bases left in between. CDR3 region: CASSPPPRLWETQYF. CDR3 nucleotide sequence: TGTGCCAGCAGTCCACCCCCGAGGCTATGGGAGACCCAGTACTTC.

This CDR3 is CASQTGSTTDTQYF. For the CDR3, the DNA is TGTGCCTCCCAGACGGGGAGCACCACAGATACGCAGTATTTT. The V call is TRBV6-5, the J call TRBJ2-3, with TRBD2 as a possible D gene (5 bases). V lost 11 bases to trimming and J lost 2 bases, with 17 bases between them. Germline V gene lookup returns CDR1 MNHEY and CDR2 SVGAGI. The CDR3 has 14 amino acids.

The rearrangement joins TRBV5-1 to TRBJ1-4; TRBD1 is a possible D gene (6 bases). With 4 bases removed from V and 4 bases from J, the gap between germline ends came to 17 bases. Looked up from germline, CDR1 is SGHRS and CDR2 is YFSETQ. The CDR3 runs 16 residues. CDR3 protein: CASSPSRTALNEKLFF. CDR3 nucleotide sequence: TGCGCCAGCAGCCCGAGCCGGACAGCTCTTAATGAAAAACTGTTTTTT.

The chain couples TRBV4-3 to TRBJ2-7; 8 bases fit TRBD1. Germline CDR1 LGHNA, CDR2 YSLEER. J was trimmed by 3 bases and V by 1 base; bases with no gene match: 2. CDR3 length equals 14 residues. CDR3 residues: CASSQGDRHYEQYF. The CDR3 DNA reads TGCGCCAGCAGCCAAGGGGACAGGCACTACGAGCAGTACTTC.

The CDR3 DNA sequence: TGCGCCAGCAGCTCTACTCGGGACTTTGTCCCTAGCACAGATACGCAGTATTTT. Residues: CASSSTRDFVPSTDTQYF. This chain joins TRBV5-1 and TRBJ2-3; TRBD2 might be the D (6 bases). The germline V gene encodes CDR1 SGHRS and CDR2 YFSETQ. The V gene lost 3 bases and the J gene lost 0 bases, with 20 bases spanning the gap. CDR3 length: 18 amino acids.

The CDR3 DNA is TGTGCCAGCAGCCCGAGGACAGGGGATAACTATGGCTACACCTTC. This gives the protein CASSPRTGDNYGYTF. The J gene is TRBJ1-2, the V gene TRBV12-1; the DNA was not compared with TRBD1, the D call given in the table. TRBV12-1 corresponds to a pseudogene. The length of the CDR3 is 15 residues.